Listed here are 17 T cell receptor beta chains from one sample, sequenced in a study of response to subunit inactivated influenza vaccine (dated by TCRdb to the late 2010s). The library came from RT-PCR. TCRdb lists the instrument as Illumina HiSeq 2500. TCRdb itself trimmed the public reads at Q25 with fastp, ran MiXCR and retained productive beta chains. Entries are consolidated by CDR3 protein sequence, retaining the most common genes and DNA. The sample records over 150,000 distinct CDR3 sequences, about 11% of which are singletons. In total, the top ten clones hold 35% to 40% of the sample. This specimen consisted of CD8+ T cells sorted from PBMCs, obtained less than 30 months after vaccination. All receptors derive from a man aged 50-75 years who received an inactivated influenza vaccine. Donor details come from another sample of the same person, matched by shared clones.

This clonotype has a handful of counts. J is TRBJ1-1 and V is TRBV30; D gene ambiguous. The V end was cut by 5 bases, the J end by 5 bases, with 9 bases between. The CDR3 loop spans 11 amino acids. CDR1 is GTSNPN and CDR2 is SVGIG in the germline V gene (reference sequence). CDR3 DNA: TGTGCCTGGGGGGAGGTAACTGAAGCTTTCTTT. This encodes CAWGEVTEAFF.

V usage is TRBV27 and J usage is TRBJ2-3, with TRBD2 identical over 12 bases. Per germline, CDR1 MNHEY and CDR2 SMNVEV (reference sequence). Germline trimming cut 0 bases from V and 13 bases from J; bases unmatched to any gene: 14. This CDR3 region has 17 residues. CDR3 DNA: TGTGCCAGCAGTTTATCCATAATCGGGACTAGCGGGTCCTGTGAGTATTTT. Residues: CASSLSIIGTSGSCEYF.

Many counts were recorded for this clonotype. The chain uses TRBV20-1 and TRBJ2-7, with D possibly matching TRBD1 (5 bases). CDR1 is DFQATT, CDR2 SNEGSKA, per germline (reference sequence). V was cut by 0 bases and J by 0 bases, with 12 bases left in between. The CDR3 length is 15 residues. CDR3: CSARDIEGDSYEQYF. The CDR3, as DNA: TGCAGTGCTAGAGATATCGAAGGGGACTCCTACGAGCAGTACTTC.

This chain uses TRBV5-5 with TRBJ2-6; D is undetermined. This CDR3 contains 17 residues. The V end lost 2 bases, the J end lost 1 base, and 13 bases lay between the germline ends. In germline, CDR1 is SGHKS, CDR2 YYEKEE (reference sequence). CDR3 region: CASSLRPLESGANVLTF. The CDR3 DNA reads as TGTGCCAGCAGCTTACGGCCTTTGGAGTCTGGGGCCAACGTCCTGACTTTC.

CDR3 loop: CASSLEGPLDTQYF. CDR3 coding DNA: TGTGCCAGCAGTTTAGAGGGCCCGTTGGATACGCAGTATTTT. This rearrangement joins TRBV12-3 or TRBV12-4 to TRBJ2-3; no clear D. This CDR3 has 14 residues. V was pared by 1 base and J by 6 bases, with 11 bases between.

V gene TRBV12-3 or TRBV12-4 combines with J gene TRBJ2-1; 8 nucleotides agree with TRBD2. J was trimmed by 8 bases and V by 5 bases; bases with no gene match: 14. CDR3 length: 16 amino acids. In DNA, the CDR3 is TGTGCCAGCAGTGGGTTCTCGCGGGAGGAATTTCATGAGCAGTTCTTC. It is translated as CASSGFSREEFHEQFF.

The chain joins TRBV11-2 to TRBJ2-7; D is perhaps TRBD2 (5 bases). This CDR3 has 12 amino acids. The germline V gene encodes CDR1 SGHAT and CDR2 FQNNGV. V lost 5 bases, J lost 1 base, and 6 bases lay in between. The CDR3 coding sequence is TGTGCCAGCAGCGACTATTCCTACGAGCAGTACTTC. This encodes CASSDYSYEQYF.

By its share, this clonotype is large. The chain is built from TRBV5-1 and TRBJ2-1, with 9 bases fitting TRBD2. The V gene end was trimmed by 7 bases and the J gene end by 4 bases; junction bases not matched to a gene: 9. Germline V gene lookup returns CDR1 SGHRS and CDR2 YFSETQ. The CDR3 runs 15 residues. CDR3 nucleotide sequence: TGCGCCAGCCGCTGGGCGGGGGGGGTTTACAATGAGCAGTTCTTC. Translated: CASRWAGGVYNEQFF.

This sequence joins TRBV25-1 and TRBJ2-1; D remains unclear. Looked up from germline, CDR1 is MGHDK and CDR2 is SYGVNS. Trimming took 2 bases from V and 7 from J, leaving 6 bases between them. The CDR3 loop spans 12 amino acids. This CDR3 reads CASSENVNEQFF. CDR3 bases: TGTGCCAGCAGTGAAAACGTTAATGAGCAGTTCTTC. The full variable domain, rest sourced from reference TRBV25-1 and TRBJ2-1, is EADIYQTPRYLVIGTGKKITLECSQTMGHDKMYWYQQDPGMELHLIHYSYGVNSTEKGDLSSESTVSRIRTEHFPLTLESARPSHTSQYLCASSENVNEQFFGPGTRLTVL.

There are many counts of this clonotype. The CDR3 bases are TGCGCCAGCAGGGGTTCTCAAGAGACCCAGTACTTC. Its protein product is CASRGSQETQYF. The chain links TRBV5-1 to TRBJ2-5; D unresolved. This CDR3 comprises 12 residues. Germline lookup yields CDR1 SGHRS and CDR2 YFSETQ. V lost 5 bases, J lost 2 bases, and 7 bases lay in between.

This clonotype was recorded a few times. This chain connects TRBV4-2 to TRBJ2-7; 8 bases map to TRBD1. The CDR3 has 14 residues. Germline values: CDR1 LGHNA, CDR2 YNFKEQ. The junction had 2 bases not matched to a gene; V was cut back by 2 bases and J by 2 bases. The CDR3 bases are TGTGCCAGCAGCCAAAGGACAGGGACCTACGAGCAGTACTTC. It specifies CASSQRTGTYEQYF.

The chain joins TRBV15 to TRBJ2-1; 9 nucleotides agree with TRBD2. With 4 bases clipped from V and 6 bases from J, the junction kept 4 bases outside the gene matches. Germline values: CDR1 LNHNV, CDR2 YYDKDF (reference sequence). The CDR3 runs 14 residues. The CDR3: CATSISGSSNEQFF. CDR3 in DNA: TGTGCCACCAGCATTAGCGGGAGCTCCAATGAGCAGTTCTTC.

The chain links TRBV4-3 to TRBJ2-7; D might be TRBD1 (5 bases). The CDR3 consists of 15 residues. Germline CDR1 and CDR2: LGHNA and YSLEER. The V end was cut by 0 bases, the J end by 3 bases, with 12 bases between. DNA of the CDR3: TGCGCCAGCAGCCAAGATTTGGCAGGGTTCTACGAGCAGTACTTC. Amino acid sequence: CASSQDLAGFYEQYF.

The table lists this clonotype with many counts. This chain connects TRBV20-1 to TRBJ2-1, with D tentatively TRBD1 or TRBD2 (5 bases each). The V and J ends lost 5 bases and 9 bases respectively, with 14 bases between them. Germline assignment: CDR1 DFQATT and CDR2 SNEGSKA (reference sequence). The CDR3 totals 12 residues. The CDR3 sequence is CSAGGGVGEQFF. Here the CDR3 DNA reads TGCAGTGCTGGGGGTGGAGTTGGTGAGCAGTTCTTC.

Details on this clonotype: This sequence may be a read error, since a much larger clone differs from it by one base. V is TRBV29-1 and J is TRBJ1-1; D is ambiguous. CDR3 length: 13 residues. Germline CDR1 is SQVTM and CDR2 is ANQGSEA. The CDR3 protein is CSVGVPWNAEAFF. The CDR3 DNA follows: TGCAGCGTTGGTGTCCCTTGGAACGCTGAAGCTTTCTTT. The full variable domain, rest sourced from reference TRBV29-1 and TRBJ1-1, is SAVISQKPSRDICQRGTSLTIQCQVDSQVTMMFWYRQQPGQSLTLIATANQGSEATYESGFVIDKFPISRPNLTFSTLTVSNMSPEDSSIYLCSVGVPWNAEAFFGQGTRLTVV.

This clonotype appeared many times. One junction end disagrees with the germline gene, perhaps due to a read error. This chain uses TRBV7-2 with TRBJ2-7, with D hard to call. The CDR3 contains 15 residues. CDR1 is SGHTA, CDR2 FQGNSA, per germline. The CDR3 DNA reads as TGTGCCAGCACCTTAGGCTTGGAATCCCGAAGGGAGCAGTACTTC. It specifies CASTLGLESRREQYF.

This clonotype was seen only a few times. This chain uses TRBV15 with TRBJ2-1; D is unresolved. CDR1 and CDR2 (germline): LNHNV, YYDKDF (reference sequence). V lost 0 bases, J lost 3 bases, and 12 bases lay in between. The CDR3 spans 16 residues. The CDR3 protein is CATSRDRLGGYNEQFF. CDR3 bases: TGTGCCACCAGCAGAGATAGGCTGGGCGGCTACAATGAGCAGTTCTTC.